This T cell receptor beta chain originates from a study of T-cell memory formation after mild COVID-19. For the study at large: Among the donors, TCR clusters were largely specific to each donor. Regarding the study as a whole: Still unconfirmed is whether the second-wave clones peaking on day 37 recognized SARS-CoV-2.

Germline values: CDR1 DFQATT, CDR2 SNEGSKA (reference sequence). Trimming pared 6 bases from V and 3 bases from J, leaving 16 bases between. The CDR3 runs to 14 residues. Comments on this clonotype: Its cognate antigen is unknown.

TCRdb analysed the 5' RACE reads with MiXCR anew, one entry per CDR3 protein. The data contain some 190,000 distinct CDR3 sequences, 16% of them seen just once; the ten biggest clones take up about 1.9%. The chain is built from TRBV20-1 and TRBJ2-3; TRBD2 is a possible D gene (5 bases). This TCR derives from an adult woman who had mild COVID-19 (a few samples of this study predate the infection). Cell type and time point are not known. Sequenced sample: PBMCs or a T cell subset sorted from them (not recorded which). DNA of the CDR3: TGCAGTGCCATCGCCCTAGCCGGGACAGATACGCAGTATTTT. It is translated as CSAIALAGTDTQYF.